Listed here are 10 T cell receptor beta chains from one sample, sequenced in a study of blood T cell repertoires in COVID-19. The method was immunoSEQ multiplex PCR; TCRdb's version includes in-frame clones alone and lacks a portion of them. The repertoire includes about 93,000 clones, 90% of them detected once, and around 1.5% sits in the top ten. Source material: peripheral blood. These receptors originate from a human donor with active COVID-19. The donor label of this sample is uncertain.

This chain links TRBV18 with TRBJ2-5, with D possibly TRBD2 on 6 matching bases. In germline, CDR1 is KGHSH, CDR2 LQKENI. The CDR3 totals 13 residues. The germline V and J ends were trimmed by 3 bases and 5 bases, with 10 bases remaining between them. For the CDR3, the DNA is TGTGCCAGCTCACCCCGGAGGGGTGAGACCCAGTACTTC. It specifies CASSPRRGETQYF.

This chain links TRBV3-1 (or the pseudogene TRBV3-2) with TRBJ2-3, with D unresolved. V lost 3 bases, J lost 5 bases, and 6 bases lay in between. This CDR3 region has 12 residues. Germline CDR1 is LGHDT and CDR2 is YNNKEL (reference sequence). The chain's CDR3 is CASSHSGDTQYF. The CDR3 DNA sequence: TGTGCCAGCAGCCATTCGGGAGATACGCAGTATTTT.

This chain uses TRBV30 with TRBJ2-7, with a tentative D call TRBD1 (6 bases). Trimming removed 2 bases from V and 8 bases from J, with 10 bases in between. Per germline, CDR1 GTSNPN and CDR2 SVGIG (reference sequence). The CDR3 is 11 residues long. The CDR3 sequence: CAWSSGTQQYF. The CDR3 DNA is TGTGCCTGGAGTTCCGGGACACAGCAGTACTTC.

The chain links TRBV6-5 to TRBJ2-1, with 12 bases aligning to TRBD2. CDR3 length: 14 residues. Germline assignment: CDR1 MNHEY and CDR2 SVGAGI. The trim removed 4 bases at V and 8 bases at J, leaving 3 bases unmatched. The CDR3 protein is CASSSSGGAYEQFF. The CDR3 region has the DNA TGTGCCAGCAGTTCTAGCGGGGGGGCATATGAGCAGTTCTTC.

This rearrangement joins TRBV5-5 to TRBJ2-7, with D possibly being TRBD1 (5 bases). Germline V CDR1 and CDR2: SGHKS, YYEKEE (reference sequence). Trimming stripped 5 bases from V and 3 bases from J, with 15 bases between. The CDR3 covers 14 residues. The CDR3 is CASRILGQSYEQYF. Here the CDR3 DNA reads TGTGCCAGCAGGATATTGGGGCAGAGCTACGAGCAGTACTTC.

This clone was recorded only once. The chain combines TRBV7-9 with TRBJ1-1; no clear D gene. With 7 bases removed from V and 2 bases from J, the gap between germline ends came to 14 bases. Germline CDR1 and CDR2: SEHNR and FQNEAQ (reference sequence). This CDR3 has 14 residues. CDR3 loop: CASIPGEINTEAFF. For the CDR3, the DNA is TGTGCCAGCATCCCCGGGGAGATTAACACTGAAGCTTTCTTT.

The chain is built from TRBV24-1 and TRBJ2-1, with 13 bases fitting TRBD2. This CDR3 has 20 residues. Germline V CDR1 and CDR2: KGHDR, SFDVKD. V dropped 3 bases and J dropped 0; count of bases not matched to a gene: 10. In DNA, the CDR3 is TGTGCCACCAGTGATCCAAAAGGGACTAGCGGGGTACACTCCTACAATGAGCAGTTCTTC. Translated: CATSDPKGTSGVHSYNEQFF.

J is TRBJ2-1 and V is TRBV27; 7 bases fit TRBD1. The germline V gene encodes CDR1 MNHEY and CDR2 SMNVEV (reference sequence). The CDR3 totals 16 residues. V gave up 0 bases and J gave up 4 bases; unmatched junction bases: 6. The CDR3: CASSLSVTGAYNEQFF. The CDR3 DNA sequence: TGTGCCAGCAGTTTATCGGTAACAGGGGCTTACAATGAGCAGTTCTTC.

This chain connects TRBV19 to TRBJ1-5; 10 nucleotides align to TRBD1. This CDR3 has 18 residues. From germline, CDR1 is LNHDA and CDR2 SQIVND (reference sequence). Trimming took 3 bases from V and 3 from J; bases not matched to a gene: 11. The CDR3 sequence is CASSIRTGGTGSNQPQHF. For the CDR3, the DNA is TGTGCCAGTAGTATCCGGACAGGGGGAACCGGGTCCAATCAGCCCCAGCATTTT.

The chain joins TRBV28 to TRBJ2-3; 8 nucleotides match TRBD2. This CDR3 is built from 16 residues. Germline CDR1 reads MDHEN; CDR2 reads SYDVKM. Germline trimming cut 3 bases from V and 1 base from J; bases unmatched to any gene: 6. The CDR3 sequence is CASSLYYGGGTDTQYF. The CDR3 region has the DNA TGTGCCAGCAGTTTGTATTACGGGGGGGGCACAGATACGCAGTATTTT.